Listed here are 13 T cell receptor beta chains from one sample, sequenced in a study of blood T cell repertoires in COVID-19. The data were produced by immunoSEQ multiplex PCR, yet TCRdb's version contains in-frame clones alone and is incomplete. Of around 340,000 clones in the sample, approximately 89% are singletons; the top ten hold around 4%. Sequencing was done on a sample of peripheral blood. These receptors were collected from a woman aged 55-70 years with COVID-19, enrolled during active disease.

The chain employs TRBV28 and TRBJ2-1, with 9 bases that match TRBD2. This CDR3 has 14 amino acids. V was clipped by 5 bases and J by 5 bases; unmatched bases: 4. Germline V gene lookup returns CDR1 MDHEN and CDR2 SYDVKM. CDR3 nucleotides: TGTGCCAGCAGTCCGGGACTAGCCCACAATGAGCAGTTCTTC. As protein: CASSPGLAHNEQFF.

The rearrangement joins TRBV5-1 to TRBJ1-3; TRBD1 matches 7 bases. This CDR3 has 14 residues. Germline CDR1 and CDR2: SGHRS and YFSETQ. The ends lost 0 bases at V and 7 bases at J; junction bases unmatched: 4. The CDR3 reads CASSLDRGSNTIYF. The DNA for the CDR3 is TGCGCCAGCAGCTTGGACAGGGGTTCGAACACCATATATTTT.

This sequence joins TRBV18 and TRBJ1-1; 9 bases are shared with TRBD1. CDR3 length: 14 residues. V was pared by 4 bases and J by 4 bases, with 4 bases of the junction left unmatched. CDR1 KGHSH and CDR2 LQKENI come from the germline V gene. The CDR3: CASSRDREATEAFF. The CDR3 bases are TGTGCCAGCTCACGGGACAGGGAGGCCACTGAAGCTTTCTTT.

Only one count was recorded for this clone. The chain employs TRBV30 and TRBJ1-2; a possible D gene is TRBD1 (6 bases). CDR3 length equals 13 residues. Germline V gene lookup returns CDR1 GTSNPN and CDR2 SVGIG (reference sequence). V lost 0 bases to trimming and J lost 3 bases, with 8 bases between them. The CDR3 DNA reads as TGTGCCTGGAGTGTGTGGGGGCACTATGGCTACACCTTC. Its protein is CAWSVWGHYGYTF. Full variable domain (missing parts from reference TRBV30 and TRBJ1-2): SQTIHQWPATLVQPVGSPLSLECTVEGTSNPNLYWYRQAAGRGLQLLFYSVGIGQISSEVPQNLSASRPQDRQFILSSKKLLLSDSGFYLCAWSVWGHYGYTFGSGTRLTVV.

The rearrangement links TRBV18 to TRBJ1-1, with TRBD1 identical over 8 bases. Looked up from germline, CDR1 is KGHSH and CDR2 is LQKENI. The V and J ends lost 3 bases and 1 base, in that order; junction bases with no gene match: 7. The CDR3 is 16 residues long. The CDR3 region is CASSPTWTGPNTEAFF. CDR3 nucleotides: TGTGCCAGCTCACCTACCTGGACAGGGCCGAACACTGAAGCTTTCTTT.

The chain couples TRBV12-3 or TRBV12-4 to TRBJ2-7; D uncertain. Trimming took 3 bases from V and 1 from J, leaving 7 bases between them. The CDR3 is 13 residues long. CDR3 in DNA: TGTGCCAGCAGTTTCTACGGTTCCTACGAGCAGTACTTC. Its protein product is CASSFYGSYEQYF.

The chain has TRBV18 and TRBJ2-6, with 9 bases matching TRBD1. Germline V gene data show CDR1 as KGHSH and CDR2 as LQKENI. The length of the CDR3 is 17 residues. The trim removed 5 bases at V and 1 base at J, leaving 6 bases unmatched. CDR3 loop: CASSVRDRVSGANVLTF. DNA for the CDR3: TGTGCCAGCTCAGTCCGGGACAGGGTGTCTGGGGCCAACGTCCTGACTTTC.

The chain uses TRBV7-3 and TRBJ1-1; weak D call: TRBD1 (5 bases). The CDR3 sequence is 13 residues long. Looked up from germline, CDR1 is SGHTA and CDR2 is FQGTGA. Trimming pared 5 bases from V and 11 bases from J, leaving 18 bases between. CDR3 protein: CASSVDQGLGAFF. CDR3 nucleotides: TGTGCCAGCAGCGTTGACCAGGGCCTGGGGGCTTTCTTT.

The rearrangement joins TRBV6-5 to TRBJ1-5; 7 bases align to TRBD1. CDR3 size: 14 residues. After removal of 6 bases from V and 5 bases from J, the junction contained 7 bases not matched to a gene. CDR1 and CDR2 (germline): MNHEY, SVGAGI. Written as DNA, the CDR3 is TGTGCCAGCAGCTTAGACAGGGAGGATCAGCCCCAGCATTTT. As protein: CASSLDREDQPQHF.

The chain employs TRBV18 and TRBJ1-6, with 9 positions matching TRBD1. This CDR3 is 15 amino acids long. Germline V gene lookup returns CDR1 KGHSH and CDR2 LQKENI. The V gene end was trimmed by 4 bases and the J gene end by 9 bases; junction bases not matched to a gene: 7. The CDR3 region has the DNA TGTGCCAGCTCACTCCGGGACAGGGTTGTTTCACCCCTCCACTTT. It specifies CASSLRDRVVSPLHF.

The V and J genes are TRBV5-1 and TRBJ1-1, with a possible D match to TRBD1 (5 bases). The CDR3 contains 14 residues. Germline lookup yields CDR1 SGHRS and CDR2 YFSETQ. Trimming removed 4 bases at V and 8 bases at J, with 18 bases between. This CDR3 is CASSPQGAGEEAFF. CDR3 bases: TGCGCCAGCAGCCCCCAGGGTGCCGGCGAAGAAGCTTTCTTT.

V and J are TRBV2 and TRBJ1-2, with 9 positions matching TRBD1. Germline V gene data show CDR1 as SNHLY and CDR2 as FYNNEI. The CDR3 is 13 amino acids. Losses at the gene ends were 6 bases for V and 6 bases for J; bases not matched to a gene: 5. The CDR3 sequence is CASRAQGADGYTF. Written as DNA, the CDR3 is TGTGCCAGCAGGGCACAGGGGGCGGATGGCTACACCTTC.

This clone was found a few times. The CDR3 DNA is TGTGCCAGTAGTGTCGCAGGAAACTCCTACGAGCAGTACTTC. It is translated as CASSVAGNSYEQYF. This sequence joins TRBV19 and TRBJ2-7; D ambiguous. From germline, CDR1 is LNHDA and CDR2 SQIVND (reference sequence). The CDR3 is made up of 14 amino acids. V gave up 5 bases and J gave up 0 bases, with 11 bases separating them.